This T cell receptor beta chain was sequenced for a study of human T cells and chemical hapten exposure. Using its own MiXCR run on the RACE reads, TCRdb lists one record per CDR3 protein. The table shows about 58,000 distinct CDR3 sequences, with around 12% occurring only once. This clonotype occurred a few times. CDR1 is SGHNT and CDR2 is YENEEA in the germline V gene. This CDR3 contains 15 residues. V gave up 1 base and J gave up 0 bases, with 10 bases separating them. Stated time point: patch test 3, about 24 weeks after DPC sensitization. This sample's treatment: therapeutic diphenylcyclopropenone sensitization with weekly scalp DPC.

This chain links TRBV11-3 with TRBJ2-7; D not resolved. The sample was whole blood, taken in connection with sensitization to the hapten diphenylcyclopropenone (DPC). This TCR came from a man in his thirties or forties with alopecia areata. Some clones in this sample may be carry-over from other donors' samples. CDR3 loop: CASSLAAKSSYEQYF. DNA of the CDR3: TGTGCCAGCAGCTTAGCAGCCAAGAGCTCCTACGAGCAGTACTTC.